In its sample, the clone carrying this T cell receptor beta chain was seen a few times. Generated by immunoSEQ multiplex PCR, the TCRdb table keeps only in-frame clones and is missing some. Among roughly 290,000 clones listed, around 90% were seen once. This CDR3 is built from 15 residues. Germline-derived CDR1 and CDR2 are LNHDA and SQIVND (reference sequence). V was clipped by 3 bases and J by 4 bases, with 13 bases between them. This sample is drawn from a study of blood T cell repertoires in COVID-19. Study in general: The origin of the acute and convalescent COVID-19 samples was the United States, Italy and Spain.

The receptor was derived from a woman aged 18-30 years with acute COVID-19. Material: PBMCs or T cells enriched from blood (not recorded which). V is TRBV19 and J is TRBJ1-5; no reliable D call. CDR3 coding DNA: TGTGCCAGTAGTATGTACCGGGAGGGTAATCAGCCCCAGCATTTT. Its translation: CASSMYREGNQPQHF.